The T cell receptor beta chain under discussion was sequenced for a study of PD-1 blockade in classical Hodgkin lymphoma. Relative to its sample, this clone is medium-sized. CDR1 and CDR2 (germline): MGHRA, YSYEKL. Germline trimming cut 0 bases from V and 6 bases from J; bases unmatched to any gene: 5. The CDR3 extends over 15 amino acids. Each patient relapsed following autologous stem cell transplantation, and prior brentuximab vedotin exposure differed. Assay: immunoSEQ multiplex PCR; the TCRdb copy retains only in-frame clones and omits some. The sample lists tens of thousands of clones, around four fifths occurring once.

The rearrangement uses TRBV4-1 and TRBJ1-2, with 9 bases lining up with TRBD1. This receptor was identified in a human donor with classical Hodgkin lymphoma. This specimen consisted of peripheral blood mononuclear cells (PBMCs), obtained before the second cycle of nivolumab. CDR3 in amino acids: CASSQEEGQGDGYTF. The CDR3 DNA reads TGCGCCAGCAGCCAAGAGGAGGGACAGGGAGATGGCTACACCTTC.